This T cell receptor (beta chain) came from a study of CD8+ T cells in alopecia areata. About the research overall: Each of the treated patients was given oral tofacitinib, 5 to 10 mg twice daily, for moderate-to-severe alopecia areata.

It was cDNA, reverse transcribed from extracted RNA, that served as the sequencing template. The assay was immunoSEQ multiplex PCR, and TCRdb's table has in-frame clones only and misses some. Among 12,000 or so clones listed, 45% to 70% were seen once. Deletions cut 5 bases from V and 6 bases from J, with 11 bases between. The CDR3 consists of 13 residues. The germline gives CDR1 LNHDA, CDR2 SQIVND (reference sequence). General study findings and limits: It was less clear whether patients shared TCRs than it was in mice, possibly because of HLA. Lesional tissue from the scalp (especially in alopecia totalis/universalis) showed higher clonality than normal scalp. Normal skin contains resident alphabeta T cells, and these are also sequenced in scalp samples.

As part of sample collection, lesional scalp punch biopsies and peripheral blood were taken from alopecia areata patients. Concerning this clone itself: Its cognate antigen is unknown.

The rearrangement links TRBV19 to TRBJ1-5, with D unresolved. The source of this sequence is a human donor with alopecia areata. The specimen sequenced was skin. The CDR3 sequence: CASSFGVSQPQHF. CDR3 bases: TGTGCCAGTAGTTTTGGGGTTAGTCAGCCCCAGCATTTT.